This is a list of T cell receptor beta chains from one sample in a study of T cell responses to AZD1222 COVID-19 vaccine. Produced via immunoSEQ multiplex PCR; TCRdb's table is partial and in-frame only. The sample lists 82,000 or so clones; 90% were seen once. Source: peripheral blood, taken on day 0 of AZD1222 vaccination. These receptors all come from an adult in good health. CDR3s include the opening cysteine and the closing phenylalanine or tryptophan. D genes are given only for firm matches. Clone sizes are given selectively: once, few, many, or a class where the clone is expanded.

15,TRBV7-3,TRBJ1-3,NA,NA,TGTGCCAGCAGCCAGGGCGCGTTACCAGGAAACACCATATATTTT,CASSQGALPGNTIYF
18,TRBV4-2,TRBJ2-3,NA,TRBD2,TGTGCCAGCAGCCAAGAGCAGCGGGGGGGCCGAGGGGCAGATACGCAGTATTTT,CASSQEQRGGRGADTQYF
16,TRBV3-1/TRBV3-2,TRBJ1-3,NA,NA,TGTGCCAGCAGCCTGGGCGACAGATACTCTGGAAACACCATATATTTT,CASSLGDRYSGNTIYF
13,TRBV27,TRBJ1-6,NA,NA,TGTGCCAGCAGTCCATATGAGGATTCACCCCTCCACTTT,CASSPYEDSPLHF
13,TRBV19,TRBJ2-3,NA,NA,TGTGCCAGTAGTCCTTCAGGCACAGATACGCAGTATTTT,CASSPSGTDTQYF
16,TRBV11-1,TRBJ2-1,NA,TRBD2,TGTGCCAGCAGCACACGGACTAGCGGGGGTGGCAATGAGCAGTTCTTC,CASSTRTSGGGNEQFF
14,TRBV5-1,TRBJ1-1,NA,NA,TGCGCCAGCAGCTTGGGGGGAGCTAGGACTGAAGCTTTCTTT,CASSLGGARTEAFF
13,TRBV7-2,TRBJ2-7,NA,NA,TGTGCCAGCAGCTTAAGGGACCTCCCCAGGCAGTACTTC,CASSLRDLPRQYF
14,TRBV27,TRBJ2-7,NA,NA,TGTGCCAGCAGTTTATCAATACCCTCCTACGAGCAGTACTTC,CASSLSIPSYEQYF
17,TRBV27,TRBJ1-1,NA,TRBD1,TGTGCCAGCAGTCCCACGGGAGGGGGCAAGGGGGGCACTGAAGCTTTCTTT,CASSPTGGGKGGTEAFF
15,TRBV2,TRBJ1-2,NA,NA,TGTGCCAGCAGTGAGACGCTGGACGCCATCGGGGGCTACACCTTC,CASSETLDAIGGYTF
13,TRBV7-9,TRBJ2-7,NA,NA,TGTGCCAGCAGATCGACGGGAACCTACGAGCAGTACTTC,CASRSTGTYEQYF
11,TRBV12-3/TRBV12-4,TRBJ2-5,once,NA,TGTGCCAGCAGTTTGCGAGAGACCCAGTACTTC,CASSLRETQYF
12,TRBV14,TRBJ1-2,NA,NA,TGTGCCAGCAGCCAAGCGGGGTATGGCTACACCTTC,CASSQAGYGYTF
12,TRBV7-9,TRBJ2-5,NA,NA,TGTGCCAGCAGCTTAGTTCCCTCCACCCAGTACTTC,CASSLVPSTQYF